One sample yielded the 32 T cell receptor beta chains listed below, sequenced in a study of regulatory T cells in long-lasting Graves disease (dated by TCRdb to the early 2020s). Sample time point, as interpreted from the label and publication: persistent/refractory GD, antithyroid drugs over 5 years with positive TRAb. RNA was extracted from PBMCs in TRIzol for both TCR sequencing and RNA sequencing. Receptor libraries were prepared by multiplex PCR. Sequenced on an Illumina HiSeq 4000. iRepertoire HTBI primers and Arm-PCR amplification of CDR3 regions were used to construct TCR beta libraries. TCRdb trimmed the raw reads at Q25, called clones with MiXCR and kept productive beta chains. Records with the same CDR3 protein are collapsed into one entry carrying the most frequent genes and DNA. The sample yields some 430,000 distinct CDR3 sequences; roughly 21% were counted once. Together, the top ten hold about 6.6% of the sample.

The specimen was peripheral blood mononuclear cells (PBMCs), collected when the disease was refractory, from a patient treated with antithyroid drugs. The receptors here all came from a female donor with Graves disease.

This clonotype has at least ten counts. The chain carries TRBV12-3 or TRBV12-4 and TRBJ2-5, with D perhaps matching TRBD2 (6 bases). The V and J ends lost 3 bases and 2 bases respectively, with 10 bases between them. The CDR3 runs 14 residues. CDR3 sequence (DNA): TGTGCCAGCAGTTTCATACTAGCTCAAGAGACCCAGTACTTC. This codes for CASSFILAQETQYF.

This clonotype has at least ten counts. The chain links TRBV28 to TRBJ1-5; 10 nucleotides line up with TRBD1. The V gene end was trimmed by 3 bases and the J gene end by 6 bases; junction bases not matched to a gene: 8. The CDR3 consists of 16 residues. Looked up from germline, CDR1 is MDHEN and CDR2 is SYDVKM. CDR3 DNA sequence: TGTGCCAGCAGTTTTCTCGGACAGGGGGTGGCTCAGCCCCAGCATTTT. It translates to CASSFLGQGVAQPQHF.

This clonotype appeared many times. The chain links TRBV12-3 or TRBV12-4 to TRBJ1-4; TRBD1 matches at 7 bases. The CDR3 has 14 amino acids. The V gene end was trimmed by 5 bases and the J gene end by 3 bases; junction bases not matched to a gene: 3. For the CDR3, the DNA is TGTGCCAGCAGTCTCGGGACAGCTAATGAAAAACTGTTTTTT. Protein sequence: CASSLGTANEKLFF.

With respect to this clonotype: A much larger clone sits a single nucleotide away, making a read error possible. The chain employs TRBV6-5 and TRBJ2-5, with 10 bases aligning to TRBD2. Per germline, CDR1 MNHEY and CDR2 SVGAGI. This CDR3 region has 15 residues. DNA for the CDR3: TGTGCCAGCAGTTACCCTAGCGGGAGTCAAGCGACCCAGTACTTC. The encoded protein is CASSYPSGSQATQYF.

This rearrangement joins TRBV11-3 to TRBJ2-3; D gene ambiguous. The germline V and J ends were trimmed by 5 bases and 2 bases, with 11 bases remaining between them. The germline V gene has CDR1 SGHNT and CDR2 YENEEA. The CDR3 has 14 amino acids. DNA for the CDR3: TGTGCCAGCAGCCCCAGACCAGACACAGATACGCAGTATTTT. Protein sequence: CASSPRPDTDTQYF.

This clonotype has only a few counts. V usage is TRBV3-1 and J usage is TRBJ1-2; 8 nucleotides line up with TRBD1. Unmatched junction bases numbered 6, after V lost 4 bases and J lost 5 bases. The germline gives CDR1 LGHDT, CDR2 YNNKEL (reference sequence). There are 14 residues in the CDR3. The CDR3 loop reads CASSPDRGGYGYTF. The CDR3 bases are TGTGCCAGCAGCCCCGACAGGGGAGGATATGGCTACACCTTC. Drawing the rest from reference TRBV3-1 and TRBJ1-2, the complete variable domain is DTAVSQTPKYLVTQMGNDKSIKCEQNLGHDTMYWYKQDSKKFLKIMFSYNNKELIINETVPNRFSPKSPDKAHLNLHINSLELGDSAVYFCASSPDRGGYGYTFGSGTRLTVV.

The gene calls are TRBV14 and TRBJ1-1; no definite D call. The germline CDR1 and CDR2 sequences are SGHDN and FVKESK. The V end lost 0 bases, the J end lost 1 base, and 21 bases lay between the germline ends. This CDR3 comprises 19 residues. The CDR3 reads CASSQDLWRENVQNTEAFF. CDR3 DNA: TGTGCCAGCAGCCAAGATCTTTGGAGGGAAAATGTCCAGAACACTGAAGCTTTCTTT.

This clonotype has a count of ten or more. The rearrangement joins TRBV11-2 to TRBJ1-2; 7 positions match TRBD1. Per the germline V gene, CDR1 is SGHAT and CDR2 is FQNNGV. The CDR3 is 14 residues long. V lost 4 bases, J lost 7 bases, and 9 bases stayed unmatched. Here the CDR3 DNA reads TGTGCCAGCAGCTCCATCGACAGGGTTGGTGGCTACACCTTC. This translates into CASSSIDRVGGYTF.

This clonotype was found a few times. CDR3 DNA: TGTGCCAGCAGTTCCGGGACAACTGGAAACACCATATATTTT. Its protein product is CASSSGTTGNTIYF. The chain links TRBV28 to TRBJ1-3, with D maybe TRBD1 (6 bases). V shed 4 bases and J shed 2 bases, with 9 bases lying between them. The V gene's germline CDR1 is MDHEN and CDR2 SYDVKM. This CDR3 has 14 amino acids.

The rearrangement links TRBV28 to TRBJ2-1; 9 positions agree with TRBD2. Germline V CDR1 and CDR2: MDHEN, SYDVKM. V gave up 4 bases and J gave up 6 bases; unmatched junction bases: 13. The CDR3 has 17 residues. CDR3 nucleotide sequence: TGTGCCAGCAGTTATCGGGGACTAGCAAGGGCCAGCAATGAGCAGTTCTTC. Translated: CASSYRGLARASNEQFF. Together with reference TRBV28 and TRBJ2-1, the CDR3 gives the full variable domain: DVKVTQSSRYLVKRTGEKVFLECVQDMDHENMFWYRQDPGLGLRLIYFSYDVKMKEKGDIPEGYSVSREKKERFSLILESASTNQTSMYLCASSYRGLARASNEQFFGPGTRLTVL.

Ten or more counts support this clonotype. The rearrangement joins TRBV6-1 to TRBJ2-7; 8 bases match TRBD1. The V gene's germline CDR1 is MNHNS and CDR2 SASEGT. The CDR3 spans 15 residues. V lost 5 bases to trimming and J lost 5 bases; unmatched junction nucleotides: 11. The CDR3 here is CASSKFQDRDDEQYF. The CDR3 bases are TGTGCCAGCAGTAAGTTCCAGGACAGGGACGACGAGCAGTACTTC.

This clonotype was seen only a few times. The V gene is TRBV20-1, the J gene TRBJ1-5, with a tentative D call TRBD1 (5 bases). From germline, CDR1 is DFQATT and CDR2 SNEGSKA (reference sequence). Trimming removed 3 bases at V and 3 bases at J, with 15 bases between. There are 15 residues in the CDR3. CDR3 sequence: CSASSYEGTNQPQHF. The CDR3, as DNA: TGCAGTGCTAGTTCATACGAGGGGACCAATCAGCCCCAGCATTTT.

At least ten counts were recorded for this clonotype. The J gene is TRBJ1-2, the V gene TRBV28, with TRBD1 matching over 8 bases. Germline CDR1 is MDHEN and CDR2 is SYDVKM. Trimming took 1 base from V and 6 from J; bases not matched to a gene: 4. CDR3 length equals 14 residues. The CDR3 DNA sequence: TGTGCCAGCAGTTTATTCCCAGGGGGCCATGGCTACACCTTC. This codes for CASSLFPGGHGYTF.

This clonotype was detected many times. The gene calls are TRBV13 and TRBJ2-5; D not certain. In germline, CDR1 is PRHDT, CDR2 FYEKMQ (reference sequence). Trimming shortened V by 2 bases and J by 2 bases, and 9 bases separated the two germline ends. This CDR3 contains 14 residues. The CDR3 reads CASSLQVLQETQYF. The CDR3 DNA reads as TGTGCCAGCAGCTTACAAGTATTACAAGAGACCCAGTACTTC. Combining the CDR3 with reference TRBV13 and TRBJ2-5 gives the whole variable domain AAGVIQSPRHLIKEKRETATLKCYPIPRHDTVYWYQQGPGQDPQFLISFYEKMQSDKGSIPDRFSAQQFSDYHSELNMSSLELGDSALYFCASSLQVLQETQYFGPGTRLLVL.

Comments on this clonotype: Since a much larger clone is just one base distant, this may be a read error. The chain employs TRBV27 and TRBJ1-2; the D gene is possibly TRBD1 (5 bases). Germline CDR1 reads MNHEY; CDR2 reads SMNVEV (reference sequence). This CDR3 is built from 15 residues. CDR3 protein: CASSPGGDTLYGCTF. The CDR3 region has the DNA TGTGCCAGCAGTCCCGGAGGGGATACCCTGTATGGCTGCACCTTC.

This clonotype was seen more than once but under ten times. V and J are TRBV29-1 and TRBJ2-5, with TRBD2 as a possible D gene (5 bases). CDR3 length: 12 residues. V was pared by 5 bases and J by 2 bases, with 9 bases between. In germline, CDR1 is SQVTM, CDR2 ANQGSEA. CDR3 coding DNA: TGCAGCGTTTGGCGAGGGCAAGAGACCCAGTACTTC. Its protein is CSVWRGQETQYF.

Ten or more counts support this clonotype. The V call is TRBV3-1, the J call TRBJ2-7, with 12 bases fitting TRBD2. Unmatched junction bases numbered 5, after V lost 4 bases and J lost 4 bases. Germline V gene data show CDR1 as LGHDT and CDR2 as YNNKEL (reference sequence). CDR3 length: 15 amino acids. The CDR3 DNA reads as TGTGCCAGCAGCCCGCAGGGACTAGCGGGTTACGAGCAGTACTTC. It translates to CASSPQGLAGYEQYF.

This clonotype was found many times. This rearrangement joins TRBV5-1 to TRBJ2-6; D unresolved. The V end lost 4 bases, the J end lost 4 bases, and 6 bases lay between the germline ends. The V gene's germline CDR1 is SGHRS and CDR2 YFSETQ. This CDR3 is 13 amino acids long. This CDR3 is CASSTRGANVLTF. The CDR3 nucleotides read TGCGCCAGCAGCACAAGAGGGGCCAACGTCCTGACTTTC.

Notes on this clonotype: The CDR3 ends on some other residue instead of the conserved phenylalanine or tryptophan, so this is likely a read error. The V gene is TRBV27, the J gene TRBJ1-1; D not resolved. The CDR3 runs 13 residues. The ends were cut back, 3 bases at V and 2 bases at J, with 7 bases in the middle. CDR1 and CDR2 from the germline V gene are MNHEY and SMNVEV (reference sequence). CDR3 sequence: CASSLTENTEAFL. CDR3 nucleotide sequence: TGTGCCAGCAGTTTGACTGAAAACACTGAAGCTTTCCTT.

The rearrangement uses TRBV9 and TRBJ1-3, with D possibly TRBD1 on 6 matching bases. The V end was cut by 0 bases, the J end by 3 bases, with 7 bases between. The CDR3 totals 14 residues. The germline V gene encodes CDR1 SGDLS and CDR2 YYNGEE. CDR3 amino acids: CASSVAGVGNTIYF. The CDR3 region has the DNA TGTGCCAGCAGCGTAGCAGGGGTTGGAAACACCATATATTTT.

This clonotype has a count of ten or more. CDR3: CASSYRADTEAFF. CDR3 nucleotides: TGTGCCAGCAGTTACCGGGCGGACACTGAAGCTTTCTTT. V gene TRBV6-5 combines with J gene TRBJ1-1; D remains ambiguous. With 2 bases removed from V and 3 bases from J, the gap between germline ends came to 7 bases. CDR3 length: 13 amino acids. From germline, CDR1 is MNHEY and CDR2 SVGAGI.

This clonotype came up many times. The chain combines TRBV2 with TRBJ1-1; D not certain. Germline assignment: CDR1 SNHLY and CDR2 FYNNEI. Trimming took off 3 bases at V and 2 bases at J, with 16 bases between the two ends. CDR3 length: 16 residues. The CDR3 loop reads CASSDWAEPTNTEAFF. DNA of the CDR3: TGTGCCAGCAGTGACTGGGCAGAGCCAACTAACACTGAAGCTTTCTTT.

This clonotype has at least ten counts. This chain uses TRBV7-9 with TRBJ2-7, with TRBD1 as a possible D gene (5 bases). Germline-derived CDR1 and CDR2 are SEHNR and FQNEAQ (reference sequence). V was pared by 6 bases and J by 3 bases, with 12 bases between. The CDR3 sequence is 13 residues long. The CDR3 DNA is TGTGCCAGCAGAGGGGATGGAATCTACGAGCAGTACTTC. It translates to CASRGDGIYEQYF. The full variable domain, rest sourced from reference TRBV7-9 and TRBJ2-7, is DTGVSQNPRHKITKRGQNVTFRCDPISEHNRLYWYRQTLGQGPEFLTYFQNEAQLEKSRLLSDRFSAERPKGSFSTLEIQRTEQGDSAMYLCASRGDGIYEQYFGPGTRLTVT.

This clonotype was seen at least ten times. This CDR3 reads CASSLWQGGTEAFF. CDR3 DNA: TGTGCCAGCAGTTTATGGCAGGGAGGCACTGAAGCTTTCTTT. The rearrangement joins TRBV28 to TRBJ1-1, with D maybe TRBD1 (5 bases). Germline assignment: CDR1 MDHEN and CDR2 SYDVKM. The CDR3 length is 14 residues. Trimming left V 0 bases short and J 4 bases short, with 9 bases between.

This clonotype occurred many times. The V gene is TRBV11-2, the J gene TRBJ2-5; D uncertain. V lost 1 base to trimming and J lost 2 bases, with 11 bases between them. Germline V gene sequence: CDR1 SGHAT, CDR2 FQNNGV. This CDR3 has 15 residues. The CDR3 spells CASSLVSGVQETQYF. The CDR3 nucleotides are TGTGCCAGCAGCTTAGTGAGTGGGGTACAAGAGACCCAGTACTTC.

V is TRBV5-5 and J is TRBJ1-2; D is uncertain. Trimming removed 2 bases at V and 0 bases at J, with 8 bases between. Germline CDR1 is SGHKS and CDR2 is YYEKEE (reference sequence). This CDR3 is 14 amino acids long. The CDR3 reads CASSLTLANYGYTF. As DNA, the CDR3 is TGTGCCAGCAGCTTAACGCTCGCTAACTATGGCTACACCTTC.

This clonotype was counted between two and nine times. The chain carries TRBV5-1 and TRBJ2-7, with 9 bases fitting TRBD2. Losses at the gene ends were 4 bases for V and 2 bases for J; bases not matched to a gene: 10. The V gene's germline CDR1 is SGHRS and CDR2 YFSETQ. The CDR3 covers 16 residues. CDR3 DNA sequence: TGCGCCAGCAGCGGGGGACTAGCCTTGCAAACCTACGAGCAGTACTTC. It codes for CASSGGLALQTYEQYF.

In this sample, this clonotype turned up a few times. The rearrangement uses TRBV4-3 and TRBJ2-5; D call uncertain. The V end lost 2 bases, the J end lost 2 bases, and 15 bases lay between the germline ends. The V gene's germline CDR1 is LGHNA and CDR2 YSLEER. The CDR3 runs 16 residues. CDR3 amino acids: CASSQLYQAVQETQYF. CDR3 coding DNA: TGCGCCAGCAGCCAACTTTACCAAGCCGTACAAGAGACCCAGTACTTC.

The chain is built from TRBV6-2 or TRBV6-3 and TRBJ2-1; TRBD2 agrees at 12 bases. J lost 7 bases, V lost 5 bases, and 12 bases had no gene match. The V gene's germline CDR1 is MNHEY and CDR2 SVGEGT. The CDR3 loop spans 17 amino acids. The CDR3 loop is CASSTTSTSGSGNEQFF. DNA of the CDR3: TGTGCCAGCAGTACCACGTCGACTAGCGGGAGTGGGAATGAGCAGTTCTTC.

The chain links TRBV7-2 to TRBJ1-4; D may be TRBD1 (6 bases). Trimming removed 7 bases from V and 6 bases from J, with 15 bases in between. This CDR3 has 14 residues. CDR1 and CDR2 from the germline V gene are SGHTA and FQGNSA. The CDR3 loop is CASTPKQGDEKLFF. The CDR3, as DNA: TGTGCCAGCACCCCCAAACAGGGCGATGAAAAACTGTTTTTT.

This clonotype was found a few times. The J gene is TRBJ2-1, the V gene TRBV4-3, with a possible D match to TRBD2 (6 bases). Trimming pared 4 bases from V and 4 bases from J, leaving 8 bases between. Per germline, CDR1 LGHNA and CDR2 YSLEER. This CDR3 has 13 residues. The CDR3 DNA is TGCGCCAGCAGCCCCGGAGGGTACAATGAGCAGTTCTTC. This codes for CASSPGGYNEQFF.

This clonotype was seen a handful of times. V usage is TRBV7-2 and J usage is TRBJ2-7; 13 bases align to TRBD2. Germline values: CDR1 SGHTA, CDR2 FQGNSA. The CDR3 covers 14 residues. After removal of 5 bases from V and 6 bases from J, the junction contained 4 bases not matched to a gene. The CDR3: CASSELAGGLEQYF. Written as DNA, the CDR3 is TGTGCCAGCAGCGAACTAGCGGGAGGGCTCGAGCAGTACTTC.